Below, 21 T cell receptor beta chains from the same sample are listed, as sequenced in a study of T cell changes during pregnancy in multiple sclerosis. Clones were sequenced by immunoSEQ multiplex PCR, and TCRdb holds only the in-frame ones, with some missing. The sample lists 85,000 to 100,000 clones; approximately 92% were seen once. Here the sequenced sample was peripheral blood, taken in the first trimester of pregnancy. These TCRs come from a female donor with multiple sclerosis, enrolled in a pregnancy study.

The J gene is TRBJ2-7, the V gene TRBV7-9; 12 bases fit TRBD1. This CDR3 has 15 amino acids. Germline CDR1 is SEHNR and CDR2 is FQNEAQ (reference sequence). J lost 6 bases, V lost 1 base, and 4 bases had no gene match. The CDR3 region has the DNA TGTGCCAGCAGCTTAGGGGGGACAGGGGGCATCGAGCAGTACTTC. Protein: CASSLGGTGGIEQYF.

This sequence joins TRBV7-9 and TRBJ2-3; 9 nucleotides agree with TRBD1. The CDR3 is 17 amino acids. J gave up 4 bases and V 3 bases, and 11 bases lay outside the gene matches. CDR1 and CDR2 from the germline V gene are SEHNR and FQNEAQ (reference sequence). CDR3 residues: CASSFIALGQGADTQYF. CDR3 DNA sequence: TGTGCCAGCAGCTTTATTGCTTTGGGACAGGGTGCAGATACGCAGTATTTT.

The rearrangement uses TRBV25-1 and TRBJ2-2, with 12 positions matching TRBD2. This CDR3 comprises 15 residues. Germline assignment: CDR1 MGHDK and CDR2 SYGVNS. The V and J ends lost 5 bases and 5 bases, in that order; junction bases with no gene match: 3. CDR3 DNA sequence: TGTGCCAGCAGTCCTAGCGGGAGGGTAACCGGGGAGCTGTTTTTT. Its protein is CASSPSGRVTGELFF. The complete variable domain, with remaining parts taken from reference TRBV25-1 and TRBJ2-2, reads EADIYQTPRYLVIGTGKKITLECSQTMGHDKMYWYQQDPGMELHLIHYSYGVNSTEKGDLSSESTVSRIRTEHFPLTLESARPSHTSQYLCASSPSGRVTGELFFGEGSRLTVL.

V usage is TRBV5-5 and J usage is TRBJ1-2, with 9 bases lining up with TRBD1. CDR1 SGHKS and CDR2 YYEKEE come from the germline V gene (reference sequence). The CDR3 length is 15 residues. The V gene end was trimmed by 5 bases and the J gene end by 3 bases; junction bases not matched to a gene: 8. CDR3 in amino acids: CASSKQGASDYGYTF. CDR3 bases: TGTGCCAGCAGTAAACAGGGGGCGAGTGACTATGGCTACACCTTC. Supplemented by reference TRBV5-5 and TRBJ1-2, the full variable domain reads DAGVTQSPTHLIKTRGQQVTLRCSPISGHKSVSWYQQVLGQGPQFIFQYYEKEERGRGNFPDRFSARQFPNYSSELNVNALLLGDSALYLCASSKQGASDYGYTFGSGTRLTVV.

The chain recombines TRBV2 with TRBJ2-7; tentatively, D is TRBD1 (5 bases). Trimming stripped 0 bases from V and 4 bases from J, with 10 bases between. Germline CDR1 and CDR2: SNHLY and FYNNEI. This CDR3 comprises 14 residues. CDR3 bases: TGTGCCAGCAGTGAAGCGCGACAGCCTTACGAGCAGTACTTC. Amino acids: CASSEARQPYEQYF.

The rearrangement links TRBV5-1 to TRBJ2-2, with D possibly being TRBD1 (6 bases). Germline-derived CDR1 and CDR2 are SGHRS and YFSETQ. Trimming removed 3 bases from V and 0 bases from J, with 12 bases in between. The CDR3 covers 16 residues. DNA of the CDR3: TGCGCCAGCAGCTACAGGGTAAACCCGAACACCGGGGAGCTGTTTTTT. Its translation: CASSYRVNPNTGELFF.

V is TRBV18 and J is TRBJ1-2, with D uncertain. The V end was cut by 2 bases, the J end by 2 bases, with 6 bases between. CDR3 length: 13 residues. Germline CDR1 reads KGHSH; CDR2 reads LQKENI. CDR3 DNA: TGTGCCAGCTCACCAGACGGGAACTATGGCTACACCTTC. It translates to CASSPDGNYGYTF.

The gene calls are TRBV28 and TRBJ1-5, with D uncertain. Per germline, CDR1 MDHEN and CDR2 SYDVKM. The V end lost 4 bases, the J end lost 7 bases, and 8 bases lay between the germline ends. The CDR3 length is 12 residues. The CDR3 DNA reads as TGTGCCAGCAGTTCGCGGGTCCAGCCCCAGCATTTT. This encodes CASSSRVQPQHF.

This clone has a single count. The chain uses TRBV2 and TRBJ1-5, with D unresolved. CDR3 length: 11 residues. Trimming took 8 bases from V and 4 from J, leaving 6 bases between them. Germline V gene lookup returns CDR1 SNHLY and CDR2 FYNNEI. CDR3 loop: CASPGNQPQHF. The CDR3 region has the DNA TGTGCCAGCCCAGGAAATCAGCCCCAGCATTTT.

The gene calls are TRBV27 and TRBJ2-6, with a weak D call TRBD2 (5 bases). The CDR3 covers 13 residues. V was shortened by 6 bases and J by 2 bases, with 5 bases between the two germline ends. Germline assignment: CDR1 MNHEY and CDR2 SMNVEV (reference sequence). The chain's CDR3 is CASRRAGANVLTF. In nucleotides, the CDR3 is TGTGCCAGCAGGAGGGCTGGGGCCAACGTCCTGACTTTC.

This clone was counted a single time. This chain links TRBV11-3 with TRBJ1-1, with no clear D. Trimming left V 2 bases short and J 1 base short, with 5 bases between. CDR1 is SGHNT and CDR2 is YENEEA in the germline V gene. The CDR3 runs to 13 residues. The CDR3 loop reads CASSLSRNTEAFF. DNA of the CDR3: TGTGCCAGCAGCTTATCGAGGAACACTGAAGCTTTCTTT. Combining the CDR3 with reference TRBV11-3 and TRBJ1-1 gives the whole variable domain EAGVVQSPRYKIIEKKQPVAFWCNPISGHNTLYWYLQNLGQGPELLIRYENEEAVDDSQLPKDRFSAERLKGVDSTLKIQPAELGDSAVYLCASSLSRNTEAFFGQGTRLTVV.

The rearrangement joins TRBV28 to TRBJ2-5; TRBD2 aligns across 8 bases. The germline V gene encodes CDR1 MDHEN and CDR2 SYDVKM. V lost 4 bases to trimming and J lost 4 bases; unmatched junction nucleotides: 11. The CDR3 runs 16 residues. CDR3 amino acids: CASSSPWRAGVETQYF. CDR3 bases: TGTGCCAGCAGTTCCCCCTGGAGAGCGGGAGTAGAGACCCAGTACTTC.

This clone was counted a single time. V usage is TRBV28 and J usage is TRBJ1-1; no clear D. The CDR3 contains 11 residues. Germline values: CDR1 MDHEN, CDR2 SYDVKM. Trimming left V 7 bases short and J 4 bases short, with 7 bases between. The chain's CDR3 is CASTESTEAFF. The CDR3 nucleotides are TGTGCCAGCACCGAGAGCACTGAAGCTTTCTTT. Full variable domain (outside the CDR3, taken from reference TRBV28 and TRBJ1-1): DVKVTQSSRYLVKRTGEKVFLECVQDMDHENMFWYRQDPGLGLRLIYFSYDVKMKEKGDIPEGYSVSREKKERFSLILESASTNQTSMYLCASTESTEAFFGQGTRLTVV.

This clone was detected only a few times. The gene calls are TRBV7-2 and TRBJ2-7; tentative D call: TRBD1 (6 bases). CDR1 is SGHTA and CDR2 is FQGNSA in the germline V gene. V lost 5 bases, J lost 3 bases, and 14 bases lay in between. The CDR3 sequence is 14 residues long. The CDR3 nucleotides read TGTGCCAGCAGCCGTCAACAGGGATACTACGAGCAGTACTTC. Protein product: CASSRQQGYYEQYF.

The chain has TRBV27 and TRBJ1-4; D is unclear. CDR1 is MNHEY and CDR2 is SMNVEV in the germline V gene (reference sequence). Trimming pared 0 bases from V and 5 bases from J, leaving 10 bases between. This CDR3 is 15 amino acids long. The CDR3 region has the DNA TGTGCCAGCAGTTTATCGAGGGTACCGAATGAAAAACTGTTTTTT. It yields the protein CASSLSRVPNEKLFF.

The chain links TRBV6-5 to TRBJ2-7; the D gene is possibly TRBD1 (5 bases). The CDR3 runs 13 residues. Deletions cut 7 bases from V and 2 bases from J, with 12 bases between. Looked up from germline, CDR1 is MNHEY and CDR2 is SVGAGI. The CDR3 sequence: CASTLGPPYEQYF. CDR3 in DNA: TGTGCCAGCACCCTGGGGCCCCCCTACGAGCAGTACTTC.

This chain links TRBV19 with TRBJ1-2, with 9 bases identical to TRBD1. J lost 6 bases, V lost 7 bases, and 12 bases had no gene match. CDR3 length equals 15 residues. The germline CDR1 and CDR2 sequences are LNHDA and SQIVND (reference sequence). The CDR3 region is CASKFGQGILDGYTF. CDR3 sequence (DNA): TGTGCCAGTAAGTTCGGACAGGGGATTTTGGATGGCTACACCTTC.

The chain combines TRBV2 with TRBJ2-1; D not resolved. V gave up 3 bases and J gave up 0 bases, with 6 bases separating them. CDR3 size: 14 residues. The germline CDR1 and CDR2 sequences are SNHLY and FYNNEI. In DNA form, the CDR3 reads TGTGCCAGCAGTGACTACCCCTCCTACAATGAGCAGTTCTTC. It codes for CASSDYPSYNEQFF.

This chain uses TRBV5-6 with TRBJ2-4, with a weak D call TRBD1 (6 bases). Trimming stripped 4 bases from V and 6 bases from J, with 14 bases between. This CDR3 has 14 amino acids. The germline gives CDR1 SGHDT, CDR2 YYEEEE. Written as DNA, the CDR3 is TGTGCCAGCAGCCTAGTTCAGGGGCGAAACATTCAGTACTTC. Translated, it gives CASSLVQGRNIQYF.

The chain joins TRBV18 to TRBJ1-6; TRBD1 agrees at 7 bases. From germline, CDR1 is KGHSH and CDR2 LQKENI. This CDR3 is 14 amino acids long. With V trimmed by 3 bases and J by 7 bases, 3 bases remained unmatched. The CDR3 DNA sequence: TGTGCCAGCTCACCGAAGGGGGCCAATTCACCCCTCCACTTT. Its translation: CASSPKGANSPLHF.

The DNA of the CDR3 is TGTGCCAGCAGCGTAGATGGCAGGGGCTATGGCTACACCTTC. This sequence encodes CASSVDGRGYGYTF. The chain links TRBV9 to TRBJ1-2; TRBD1 is a possible D gene (6 bases). V dropped 0 bases and J dropped 4 bases, with 10 bases sitting between them. This CDR3 is built from 14 residues. Germline CDR1 is SGDLS and CDR2 is YYNGEE.